This T cell receptor (beta chain) was profiled in a study of spatial heterogeneity in lung cancer (dated by TCRdb to about 2019). General notes on the study: Beta-chain transcripts were consistently detected in greater numbers than alpha-chain transcripts, which likely reflects a higher abundance of beta-chain transcripts. In tumor regions, TCR transcript counts showed a strong correlation with a T cell transcriptional module score from matched bulk RNA-seq. In the raw uncorrected reads, each unique combination of TCR and UMI appeared more than ten times on average. The study quantitatively compared TCR alpha and beta repertoires across multiple tumor regions, matched nontumor lung and blood in non-small cell lung cancer. The study linked features of the TCR repertoire to counts of nonsynonymous mutations, which were determined by whole-exome sequencing of tumor tissue. At surgery, around 200 tumor regions, 63 to 70 matched nontumor lung samples and fewer than 60 PBMC samples were TCR-sequenced for both alpha and beta chains. Study-wide conclusions, independent of this receptor: Additional single-cell paired TCR alpha and beta sequencing was considered necessary to confirm, at a functional level, the hypothesis that regional TCRs recognize regional mutations. A correlation was observed between the number of expanded intratumoral alpha and beta TCRs and the tumor nonsynonymous mutation count. TCR-seq was estimated to cover only approximately 6.3% of tumor T cells for alpha chains and approximately 13% for beta chains. The count of ubiquitous expanded TCRs correlated with the count of ubiquitous nonsynonymous mutations, and the count of regional expanded TCRs correlated with the count of regional nonsynonymous mutations.

The time point label here, explained by the study, means: sample taken at primary tumor resection. Donors were 72 patients with early-stage, untreated non-small cell lung cancer from the lung TRACERx cohort. For TCR sequencing, whole RNA was extracted from tumor and nontumor lung tissue, or from cryopreserved PBMC samples, and no cell sorting was done. Patients were selected for TCR sequencing only if sufficient RNA was available from at least two tumor regions. Tumor and adjacent nontumor lung specimens were reviewed by a lung pathologist before selection. Library preparation was by 5' RACE. TCRdb shows the sequencer as NextSeq 500. In the TCR library protocol, a unique molecular identifier was attached to each TCR cDNA molecule so that PCR and sequencing errors could be corrected. Turning to the authors' computational methods: TCR identification, UMI-based error correction and CDR3 extraction were all carried out with Decombinator tools. Expanded TCRs were defined as those above a frequency of 2 per 1,000, corresponding to the top 1% of the tumor frequency distribution. Expanded tumor TCRs were classed as regional if statistically deemed absent (corrected P<0.05) from at least one tumor region, otherwise ubiquitous. Each repertoire was subsampled 100 times to 5,000 TCRs, after which Renyi diversity was computed with the R vegan package. CDR3 similarity networks were built from amino acid triplet string-kernel similarity, with CDR3s being connected when pairwise similarity was above 0.82. In TCRdb, the public reads were trimmed at Q25 with fastp and aligned with MiXCR, with productive beta chains retained. Rows matching on CDR3 protein sequence are summarized as one entry with the most common DNA and genes. For this entry, the V and J calls and clone size follow TCRdb and not the study's own pipeline. The sample table records approximately 9,500 distinct CDR3 sequences; 4.5% of these occur just once. Approximately 10% of the sample belongs to the ten largest clones.

This clonotype was seen many times. Its antigen specificity is not known. The input lacks base qualities; no much larger clone sits a single base away. The TCR originated in a female donor with early-stage non-small cell lung cancer. Here the sequenced sample was lung tumor tissue, taken at surgery.

At the DNA level, the sequence is TGTGCCAGCAGCTCCACCCGGATGGGAGAGACCCAGTACTTC. Translation gives CASSSTRMGETQYF. The chain employs TRBV7-3 and TRBJ2-5; no D gene can be assigned with confidence. V sheds 4 bases and J sheds 4 bases, leaving 13 bases between their ends. CDR1 and CDR2 are read off the germline V gene as SGHTA and FQGTGA. From its cysteine to its phenylalanine, the CDR3 spans 14 amino acids. Only the CDR3 DNA is retained, 42 bases long and in frame from the first base.